The 17 T cell receptor beta chains below were found in one sample sequenced in a study of breast tumors, draining lymph nodes, adjacent tissues. TCRdb reprocessed the multiplex PCR reads via MiXCR and lists one record per CDR3 protein. The table has about 120,000 distinct CDR3 sequences, about 20% seen once. The lymph nodes were axillary draining lymph nodes from breast cancer patients. The sample comprised axillary lymph node tissue. These receptors were collected from a female donor with breast cancer. Some clones in this sample may be carry-over from other donors' samples.

In this sample, this clonotype turned up many times. The chain has TRBV11-2 and TRBJ1-2; tentative D call: TRBD1 (5 bases). Germline loops: CDR1 SGHAT, CDR2 FQNNGV. This CDR3 is 14 amino acids long. V was cut by 3 bases and J by 8 bases, with 16 bases left in between. The chain's CDR3 is CASSFGATGGGYTF. As DNA, the CDR3 is TGTGCCAGCAGCTTCGGCGCCACAGGTGGAGGCTACACCTTC.

This clonotype was seen many times. This chain joins TRBV2 and TRBJ2-1, with 7 bases aligning to TRBD2. Germline lookup yields CDR1 SNHLY and CDR2 FYNNEI. The CDR3 loop spans 13 amino acids. The J segment lost 4 bases and the V segment lost 3 bases, leaving 0 bases of the junction unmatched. CDR3: CASSERGYNEQFF. DNA for the CDR3: TGTGCCAGCAGTGAGCGGGGGTACAATGAGCAGTTCTTC.

The CDR3 protein is CASSQDGGRPQSYNEQFF. The CDR3, as DNA: TGTGCCAGCAGCCAAGATGGAGGGAGGCCTCAATCCTACAATGAGCAGTTCTTC. The genes are TRBV3-1 and TRBJ2-1, with a weak D call TRBD2 (6 bases). The V and J ends lost 0 bases and 1 base respectively, with 16 bases between them. Germline V gene sequence: CDR1 LGHDT, CDR2 YNNKEL (reference sequence). The CDR3 is 18 amino acids.

This clonotype was seen ten or more times. One junction end does not reproduce the germline sequence, and a read error may be involved. The J gene is TRBJ1-3, the V gene TRBV2, with D uncertain. Germline CDR1 SNHLY, CDR2 FYNNEI. The length of the CDR3 is 14 residues. The CDR3 region is CASSGRGGGSTIYF. In DNA, the CDR3 is TGTGCCAGCAGTGGAAGAGGAGGCGGAAGCACCATATATTTT. Combining the CDR3 with reference TRBV2 and TRBJ1-3 gives the whole variable domain EPEVTQTPSHQVTQMGQEVILRCVPISNHLYFYWYRQILGQKVEFLVSFYNNEISEKSEIFDDQFSVERPDGSNFTLKIRSTKLEDSAMYFCASSGRGGGSTIYFGEGSWLTVV.

The sample holds many counts of this clonotype. The chain recombines TRBV7-3 with TRBJ2-1, with 10 positions matching TRBD1. Unmatched junction bases numbered 7, after V lost 7 bases and J lost 1 base. The CDR3 loop spans 16 amino acids. CDR1 is SGHTA and CDR2 is FQGTGA in the germline V gene. This CDR3 reads CASTPGQGGSYNEQFF. CDR3 DNA: TGTGCCAGCACACCCGGACAGGGGGGGTCCTACAATGAGCAGTTCTTC.

This clonotype was found many times. This sequence joins TRBV6-6 and TRBJ2-1; 11 positions match TRBD2. Per germline, CDR1 MNHNY and CDR2 SVGAGI (reference sequence). This CDR3 has 16 amino acids. J gave up 3 bases and V 6 bases, and 7 bases lay outside the gene matches. CDR3 in amino acids: CASRTGTSGVYNEQFF. The CDR3, as DNA: TGTGCCAGCAGAACCGGGACTAGCGGCGTCTACAATGAGCAGTTCTTC.

This clonotype was seen many times. This sequence joins TRBV5-5 and TRBJ2-2; TRBD1 aligns across 7 bases. This CDR3 is 14 amino acids long. After removal of 4 bases from V and 6 bases from J, the junction contained 6 bases not matched to a gene. From germline, CDR1 is SGHKS and CDR2 YYEKEE (reference sequence). Written as DNA, the CDR3 is TGTGCCAGCAGCGTGACAGGGATCTCCGGGGAGCTGTTTTTT. Translation gives CASSVTGISGELFF.

This clonotype was counted ten times or more. This chain uses TRBV5-4 with TRBJ2-7, with 11 bases matching TRBD2. This CDR3 has 14 amino acids. J lost 3 bases, V lost 4 bases, and 3 bases had no gene match. CDR1 is SGHNT and CDR2 is YYREEE in the germline V gene (reference sequence). The CDR3 spells CASSLTSGNYEQYF. Here the CDR3 DNA reads TGTGCCAGCAGCCTGACTAGCGGGAACTACGAGCAGTACTTC.

The chain couples TRBV12-3 or TRBV12-4 to TRBJ1-5; D might be TRBD1 (5 bases). The CDR3 consists of 15 residues. V lost 1 base and J lost 3, with 10 bases in between. CDR3: CASSLGGGYNQPQHF. The CDR3 bases are TGTGCCAGCAGTTTAGGGGGCGGCTACAATCAGCCCCAGCATTTT.

This clonotype was counted many times. The J gene is TRBJ2-7, the V gene TRBV19, with 9 bases lining up with TRBD1. This CDR3 has 13 residues. Germline assignment: CDR1 LNHDA and CDR2 SQIVND (reference sequence). V lost 4 bases to trimming and J lost 4 bases; unmatched junction nucleotides: 2. CDR3: CASSTGQGYEQYF. CDR3 sequence (DNA): TGTGCCAGTAGTACCGGACAGGGGTACGAGCAGTACTTC.

At least ten counts were recorded for this clonotype. V and J are TRBV20-1 and TRBJ2-7, with 10 nucleotides matching TRBD1. This CDR3 is 16 amino acids long. J lost 2 bases, V lost 6 bases, and 13 bases had no gene match. Germline CDR1 DFQATT, CDR2 SNEGSKA (reference sequence). CDR3 coding DNA: TGCAGTGCAAGACCCTCCGGGACAGGGGACGCCTACGAGCAGTACTTC. This encodes CSARPSGTGDAYEQYF.

This clonotype was seen ten or more times. This chain links TRBV11-2 with TRBJ1-2; 12 positions agree with TRBD1. In germline, CDR1 is SGHAT, CDR2 FQNNGV. Trimming cost V 2 bases and J 7 bases; bases outside gene matches: 5. This CDR3 contains 15 residues. The CDR3 here is CASSLRGQGASGYTF. CDR3 nucleotide sequence: TGTGCCAGCAGCTTACGGGGACAGGGGGCGTCTGGCTACACCTTC.

This clonotype showed up many times. The chain links TRBV20-1 to TRBJ2-7; a possible D gene is TRBD2 (5 bases). Germline V gene sequence: CDR1 DFQATT, CDR2 SNEGSKA (reference sequence). V dropped 3 bases and J dropped 3 bases, with 15 bases sitting between them. CDR3 length: 14 amino acids. For the CDR3, the DNA is TGCAGTGCTAGCCGATCTAGCCCCGACTACGAGCAGTACTTC. It codes for CSASRSSPDYEQYF.

This clonotype was seen ten or more times. The CDR3 DNA reads as TGTGCCAGCAGTGGGGGATCATTCTATGGCTACACCTTC. This translates into CASSGGSFYGYTF. J is TRBJ1-2 and V is TRBV6-6, with a possible D match to TRBD1 (5 bases). Per the germline V gene, CDR1 is MNHNY and CDR2 is SVGAGI (reference sequence). CDR3 length equals 13 residues. V was trimmed by 5 bases and J by 4 bases, leaving 11 bases between them.

This clonotype was seen ten or more times. The rearrangement links TRBV20-1 to TRBJ1-2; possible D gene TRBD1, 6 bases. Trimming stripped 6 bases from V and 5 bases from J, with 13 bases between. Germline values: CDR1 DFQATT, CDR2 SNEGSKA (reference sequence). This CDR3 has 12 residues. In DNA, the CDR3 is TGCAGTGCCAACAGGGCCCCATATGGCTACACCTTC. As protein: CSANRAPYGYTF.

In this sample, this clonotype turned up many times. The genes are TRBV3-1 and TRBJ2-5, with D possibly TRBD1 on 7 matching bases. The CDR3 extends over 15 amino acids. Trimming took off 6 bases at V and 2 bases at J, with 16 bases between the two ends. The germline CDR1 and CDR2 sequences are LGHDT and YNNKEL (reference sequence). In DNA form, the CDR3 reads TGTGCCAGCAGGGGCGCGGGACAGTTACAAGAGACCCAGTACTTC. Translated: CASRGAGQLQETQYF.

On this clonotype: A read error may explain this, as a much larger clone is one base away. The rearrangement links TRBV7-9 to TRBJ2-2; D possibly matches TRBD1 or TRBD2 (5 bases each). The CDR3 sequence is 13 residues long. Germline V lookup: CDR1 SEHNR, CDR2 FQNEAQ (reference sequence). CDR3 sequence: CASSEGNAGELFF. The CDR3, as DNA: TGTGCCAGCAGCGAGGGGAACGCCGGGGAGCTGTTTTTT.